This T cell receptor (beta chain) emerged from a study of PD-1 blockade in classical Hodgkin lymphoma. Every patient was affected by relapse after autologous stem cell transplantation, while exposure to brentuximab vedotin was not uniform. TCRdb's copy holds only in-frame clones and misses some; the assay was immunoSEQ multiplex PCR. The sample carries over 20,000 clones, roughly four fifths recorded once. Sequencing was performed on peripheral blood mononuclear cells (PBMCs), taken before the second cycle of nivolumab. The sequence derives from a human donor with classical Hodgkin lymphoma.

The CDR3 DNA sequence: TGTGCCAGCAGCTTATCGGTTCCGAGTGGACCTGGAAACACCATATATTTT. The encoded protein is CASSLSVPSGPGNTIYF. The chain is built from TRBV7-9 and TRBJ1-3; no reliable D call. Germline values: CDR1 SEHNR, CDR2 FQNEAQ (reference sequence). This CDR3 is 17 amino acids long. Trimming removed 2 bases at V and 2 bases at J, with 16 bases between.